Sequencing of this TCR beta chain was carried out in a study of Ad26.COV2.S vaccination and SARS-CoV-2 variants. With regard to this clone: What it binds is unknown.

Generated by immunoSEQ multiplex PCR, the TCRdb table keeps only in-frame clones and is missing some. Of about 350,000 clones in the sample, around 90% were seen once. Study-wide findings and caveats: Across vaccine and placebo recipients, the breadth of non-spike TCRs was similar. Higher spike-specific TCR breadth was found in vaccine recipients than in placebo recipients. It was reported that spike-specific CD8+ and CD4+ T cell responses were substantially broad after vaccination.

J was trimmed by 8 bases and V by 0 bases; bases with no gene match: 3. Germline loops: CDR1 MNHEY, CDR2 SVGAGI. The CDR3 contains 14 residues. The chain is built from TRBV6-5 and TRBJ1-2; 10 nucleotides line up with TRBD1. The material was peripheral blood, obtained after recovery from COVID-19. This clonotype was sampled from a human donor who had recovered from COVID-19. For the CDR3, the DNA is TGTGCCAGCAGTTACTCGGGGGACAGGGGAGGCTACACCTTC. It specifies CASSYSGDRGGYTF.